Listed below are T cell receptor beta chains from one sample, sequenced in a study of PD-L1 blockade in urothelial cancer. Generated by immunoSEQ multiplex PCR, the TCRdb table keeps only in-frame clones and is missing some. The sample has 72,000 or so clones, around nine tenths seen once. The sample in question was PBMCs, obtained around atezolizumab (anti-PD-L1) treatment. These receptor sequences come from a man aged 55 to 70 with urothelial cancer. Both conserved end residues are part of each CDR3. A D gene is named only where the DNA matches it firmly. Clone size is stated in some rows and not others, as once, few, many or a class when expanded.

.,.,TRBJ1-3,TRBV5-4,TGTGCCAGCAGCTTGGACCCAGGGATCTCTGGAAACACCATATATTTT,CASSLDPGISGNTIYF
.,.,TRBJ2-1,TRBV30,TGTGCCGGGGATTTGCGCGGGGACAATGAGCAGTTCTTC,CAGDLRGDNEQFF
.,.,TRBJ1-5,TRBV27,TGTGCCAGCAGGCAATCTCCAGGGGAGGGAGCCCAGCATTTT,CASRQSPGEGAQHF
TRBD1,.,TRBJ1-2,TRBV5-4,TGTGCCAGCAGCTCTGGGGGGACAGCCGATTATGGCTACACCTTC,CASSSGGTADYGYTF
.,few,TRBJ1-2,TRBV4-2,TGTGCCAGCAGCCGAGACTATGGCTACACCTTC,CASSRDYGYTF
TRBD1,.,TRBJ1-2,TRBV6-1,TGTGCCAGCAGTTTGCAGACAGGGGGCAATGGCTACACCTTC,CASSLQTGGNGYTF
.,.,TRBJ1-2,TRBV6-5,TGTGCCAGCAGTCCTCCGGGTCGAGGCTACACCTTC,CASSPPGRGYTF
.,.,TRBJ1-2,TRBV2,TGTGCCAGCAAAAAAAGCTCCGGGGTTAACTATGGCTACACCTTC,CASKKSSGVNYGYTF
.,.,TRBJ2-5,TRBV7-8,TGTGCCAGCAGCTTAGCGGTGGCATATAGCTTGGAGACCCAGTACTTC,CASSLAVAYSLETQYF
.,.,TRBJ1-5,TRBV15,TGTGCCACCAGCACACGACTTGGGGGCCAGCCCCAGCATTTT,CATSTRLGGQPQHF
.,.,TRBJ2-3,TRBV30,TGTGCCTGGAGGAGCTCACATGCTAGCGCGACAGATACGCAGTATTTT,CAWRSSHASATDTQYF
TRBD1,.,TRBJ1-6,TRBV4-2,TGTGCCAGCAGCCAAGCCAGCGCGAAACCGGGACAGTATAATTCACCCCTCCACTTT,CASSQASAKPGQYNSPLHF
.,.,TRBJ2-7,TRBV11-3,TGTGCCAGCAGCTTAGAATCGGGTGGTTCCTACGAGCAGTACTTC,CASSLESGGSYEQYF
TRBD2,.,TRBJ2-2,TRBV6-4,TGTGCCAGCAGCCCCAACGTTGGGGGGGTCGGGGAGCTGTTTTTT,CASSPNVGGVGELFF
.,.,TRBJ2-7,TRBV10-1,TGCGCCAGCTTTGACCGCGACACTTACTACGAGCAGTACTTC,CASFDRDTYYEQYF
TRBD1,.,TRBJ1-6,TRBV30,TGTGCCTGGAGTGTACCAGGGACAGGGAATAATTCACCCCTCCACTTT,CAWSVPGTGNNSPLHF
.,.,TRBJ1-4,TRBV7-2,TGTGCCAGCAGCTTTCGATCGGGGGTCCCTAATGAAAAACTGTTTTTT,CASSFRSGVPNEKLFF
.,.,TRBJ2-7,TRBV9,TGTGCCAGCAGCGTATCCCCGTACTTAGGGGGATCGGCCTACGAGCAGTACTTC,CASSVSPYLGGSAYEQYF
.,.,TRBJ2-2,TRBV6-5,TGTGCCAGCACCCGTAGGACAGTGAACACCGGGGAGCTGTTTTTT,CASTRRTVNTGELFF
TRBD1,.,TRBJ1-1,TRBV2,TGTGCCAGCAGTCGATCGGGGACAGGGGGCATGAACACTGAAGCTTTCTTT,CASSRSGTGGMNTEAFF
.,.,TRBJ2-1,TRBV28,TGTGCCAGCTGTCCGGACCCGGGACTTAAACTCTCCTACAATGAGCAGTTCTTC,CASCPDPGLKLSYNEQFF
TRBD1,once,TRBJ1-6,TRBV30,TGTGCCTGGGCGGGACAGCTTAATTCACCCCTCCACTTT,CAWAGQLNSPLHF
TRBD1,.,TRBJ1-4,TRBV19,TGTGCCAGTAGTATAGCGGACAGGCGTAATGAAAAACTGTTTTTT,CASSIADRRNEKLFF
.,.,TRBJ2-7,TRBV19,TGTGCCAGTAGTATGACTCAGGGCGCCGAGCAGTACTTC,CASSMTQGAEQYF